The rows below give T cell receptor beta chains drawn from one sample of a study of CXCR3-negative and CXCR3-positive naive CD8 T cells. TCRdb reworked the 5' RACE reads into one entry per CDR3 protein, no DNA. The table lists around 96,000 distinct CDR3 sequences. Input material: naive CXCR3- CD8+ T cells from blood. Every receptor here comes from a human donor in good health. Some clones in this sample may be carry-over from other donors' samples. The CDR3 runs from the conserved cysteine through the conserved F or W.

CASSSGGSGANVLTF | TRBJ2-6 | TRBV7-3
CASIPAGLAGGGYF | TRBJ2-7 | TRBV21-1
CASSPHQNVIRGANTGELFF | TRBJ2-2 | TRBV14
CASSLHRGRDTEAFF | TRBJ1-1 | TRBV4-1
CATSSSAAGEQFF | TRBJ2-1 | TRBV15
CASSLKVPTTGELFF | TRBJ2-2 | TRBV7-3
CASSQDRAQHQHF | TRBJ1-5 | TRBV4-1
CASSQTRGYEQYF | TRBJ2-7 | TRBV4-1
CSAKPGRRDTGELFF | TRBJ2-2 | TRBV20-1
CASSPYTGTRSYEQYF | TRBJ2-7 | TRBV4-1
CASSPKMGYKRETQYF | TRBJ2-5 | TRBV18
CASSLAEGSLYEQYF | TRBJ2-7 | TRBV7-9
CASSGTPYEQYF | TRBJ2-7 | TRBV5-6
CASSLSTDIGSYEQYF | TRBJ2-7 | TRBV27
CASSSLDREISYEQYF | TRBJ2-7 | TRBV7-9
CASSFSTGDYGYTF | TRBJ1-2 | TRBV12-3/TRBV12-4
CSARETGTYEQYF | TRBJ2-7 | TRBV20-1
CASQENTGELFF | TRBJ2-2 | TRBV2
CASSRINQASPYEQYF | TRBJ2-7 | TRBV7-9
CASSPGAGELFF | TRBJ2-2 | TRBV6-5
CASSHGQACEQYF | TRBJ2-7 | TRBV27
CASSVAGSVLNEQFF | TRBJ2-1 | TRBV9
CASSQVLYGAKNIQYF | TRBJ2-4 | TRBV3-1
CASREGNTEAFF | TRBJ1-1 | TRBV19
CASSFQLLGQGVETQYF | TRBJ2-5 | TRBV12-3/TRBV12-4
CASSSLTDTQYF | TRBJ2-3 | TRBV12-3/TRBV12-4
CASSYSMGTSGRVETQYF | TRBJ2-5 | TRBV6-5
CASRTHNEQFF | TRBJ2-1 | TRBV7-9
CAREIGRGRLTGAFF | TRBJ1-1 | TRBV21-1
CASSLPYNEQFF | TRBJ2-1 | TRBV5-4
CASSYLLDYQETQYF | TRBJ2-5 | TRBV6-6
CASSQGWGSIYEQYF | TRBJ2-7 | TRBV3-1
CASSEYPQETQYF | TRBJ2-5 | TRBV25-1
CASSYTILNEQFF | TRBJ2-1 | TRBV6-2/TRBV6-3
CAIGSGSSTGELFF | TRBJ2-2 | TRBV10-3
CASSESDRGGPYGYTF | TRBJ1-2 | TRBV25-1
CASSHSGGGGMETQYF | TRBJ2-5 | TRBV4-3